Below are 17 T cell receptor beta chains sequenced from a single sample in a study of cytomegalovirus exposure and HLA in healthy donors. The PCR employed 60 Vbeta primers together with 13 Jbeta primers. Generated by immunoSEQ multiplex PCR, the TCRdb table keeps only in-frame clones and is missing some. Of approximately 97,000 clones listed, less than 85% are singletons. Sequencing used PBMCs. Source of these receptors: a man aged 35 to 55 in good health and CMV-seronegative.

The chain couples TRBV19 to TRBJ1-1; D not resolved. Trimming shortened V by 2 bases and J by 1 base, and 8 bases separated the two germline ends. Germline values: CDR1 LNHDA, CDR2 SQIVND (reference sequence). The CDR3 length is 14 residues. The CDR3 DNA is TGTGCCAGTAGTATAAATTCAGGGAACACTGAAGCTTTCTTT. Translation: CASSINSGNTEAFF.

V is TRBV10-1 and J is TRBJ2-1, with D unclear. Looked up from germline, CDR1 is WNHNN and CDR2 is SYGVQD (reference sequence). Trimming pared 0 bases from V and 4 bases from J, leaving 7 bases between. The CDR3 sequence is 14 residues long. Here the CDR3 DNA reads TGCGCCAGCAGTGAGTCAGGCGGATACAATGAGCAGTTCTTC. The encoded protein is CASSESGGYNEQFF.

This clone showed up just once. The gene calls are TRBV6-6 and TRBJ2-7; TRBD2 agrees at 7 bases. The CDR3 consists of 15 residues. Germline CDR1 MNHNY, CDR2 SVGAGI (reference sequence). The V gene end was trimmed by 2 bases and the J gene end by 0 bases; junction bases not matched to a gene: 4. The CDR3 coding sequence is TGTGCCAGCAGTTACGTCGAGCGGGGCTCCTACGAGCAGTACTTC. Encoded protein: CASSYVERGSYEQYF.

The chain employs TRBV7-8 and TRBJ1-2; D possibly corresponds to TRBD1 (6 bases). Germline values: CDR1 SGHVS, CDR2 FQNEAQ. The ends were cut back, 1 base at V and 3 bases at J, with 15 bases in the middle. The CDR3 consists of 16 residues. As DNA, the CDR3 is TGTGCCAGCAGCTTAGGAAACAGGGCAGTCGACTATGGCTACACCTTC. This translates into CASSLGNRAVDYGYTF.

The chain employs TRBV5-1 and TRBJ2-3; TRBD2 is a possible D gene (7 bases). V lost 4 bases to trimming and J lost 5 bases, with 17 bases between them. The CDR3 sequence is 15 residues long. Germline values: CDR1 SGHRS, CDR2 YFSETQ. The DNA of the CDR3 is TGCGCCAGCAGCCCCTGGGGGGGCCGGGGAGATACGCAGTATTTT. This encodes CASSPWGGRGDTQYF.

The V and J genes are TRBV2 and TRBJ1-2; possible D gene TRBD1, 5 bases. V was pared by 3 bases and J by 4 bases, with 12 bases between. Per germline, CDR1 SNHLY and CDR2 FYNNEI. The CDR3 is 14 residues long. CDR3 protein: CASSDSGGVYGYTF. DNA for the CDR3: TGTGCCAGCAGTGATTCGGGGGGAGTCTATGGCTACACCTTC.

The CDR3 spells CASTPPTEVAGGVEQFF. In nucleotides, the CDR3 is TGTGCCAGCACCCCCCCAACCGAGGTAGCGGGGGGAGTAGAGCAGTTCTTC. This chain joins TRBV9 and TRBJ2-1, with 10 bases identical to TRBD2. J gave up 10 bases and V 6 bases, and 19 bases lay outside the gene matches. This CDR3 has 17 amino acids. Germline V gives CDR1 SGDLS, CDR2 YYNGEE.

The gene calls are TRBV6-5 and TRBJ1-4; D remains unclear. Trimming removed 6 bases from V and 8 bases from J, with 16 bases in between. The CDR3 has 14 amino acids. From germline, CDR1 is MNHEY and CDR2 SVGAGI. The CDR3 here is CASSFQQGREKLFF. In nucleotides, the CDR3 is TGTGCCAGCAGCTTTCAGCAAGGCAGGGAAAAACTGTTTTTT.

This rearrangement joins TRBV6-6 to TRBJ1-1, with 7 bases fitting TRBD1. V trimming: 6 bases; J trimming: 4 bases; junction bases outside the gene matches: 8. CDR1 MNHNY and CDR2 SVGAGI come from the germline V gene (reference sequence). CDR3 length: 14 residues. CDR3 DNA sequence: TGTGCCAGCAGGATGACAGGGTCGACCACTGAAGCTTTCTTT. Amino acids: CASRMTGSTTEAFF.

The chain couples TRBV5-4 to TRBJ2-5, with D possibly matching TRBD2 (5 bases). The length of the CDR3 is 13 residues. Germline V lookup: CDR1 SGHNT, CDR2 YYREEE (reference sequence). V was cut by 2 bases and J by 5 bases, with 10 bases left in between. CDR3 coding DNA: TGTGCCAGCAGCTTAGACGGGATGGAGACCCAGTACTTC. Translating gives CASSLDGMETQYF.

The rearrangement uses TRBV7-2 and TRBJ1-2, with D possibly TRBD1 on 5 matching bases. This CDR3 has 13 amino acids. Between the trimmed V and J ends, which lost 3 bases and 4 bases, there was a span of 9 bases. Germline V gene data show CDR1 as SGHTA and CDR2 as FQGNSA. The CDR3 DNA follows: TGTGCCAGCAGCTTCGAGACAGTCTATGGCTACACCTTC. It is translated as CASSFETVYGYTF.

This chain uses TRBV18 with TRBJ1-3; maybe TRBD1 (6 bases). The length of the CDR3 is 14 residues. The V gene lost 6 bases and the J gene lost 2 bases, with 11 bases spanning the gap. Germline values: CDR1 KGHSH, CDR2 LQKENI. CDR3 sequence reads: CASSQDSTGNTIYF. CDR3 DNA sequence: TGTGCCAGCTCTCAGGACAGCACTGGAAACACCATATATTTT.

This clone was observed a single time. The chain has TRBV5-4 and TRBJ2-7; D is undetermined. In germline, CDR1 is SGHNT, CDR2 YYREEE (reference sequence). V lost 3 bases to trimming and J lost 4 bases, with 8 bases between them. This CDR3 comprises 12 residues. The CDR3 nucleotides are TGTGCCAGCAGCTCGGGTGGGTACGAGCAGTACTTC. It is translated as CASSSGGYEQYF.

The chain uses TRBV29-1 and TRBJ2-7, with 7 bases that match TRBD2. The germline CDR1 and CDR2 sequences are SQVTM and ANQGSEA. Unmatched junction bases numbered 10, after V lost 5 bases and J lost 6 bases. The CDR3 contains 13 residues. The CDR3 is CSVSVSGGGEQYF. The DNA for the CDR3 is TGCAGCGTTTCGGTGTCGGGGGGAGGCGAGCAGTACTTC.

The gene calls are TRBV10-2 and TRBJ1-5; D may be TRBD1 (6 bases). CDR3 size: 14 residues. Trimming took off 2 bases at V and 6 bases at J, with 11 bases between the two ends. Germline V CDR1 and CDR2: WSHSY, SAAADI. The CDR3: CASSETGGGQPQHF. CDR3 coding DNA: TGCGCCAGCAGTGAGACGGGGGGCGGTCAGCCCCAGCATTTT.

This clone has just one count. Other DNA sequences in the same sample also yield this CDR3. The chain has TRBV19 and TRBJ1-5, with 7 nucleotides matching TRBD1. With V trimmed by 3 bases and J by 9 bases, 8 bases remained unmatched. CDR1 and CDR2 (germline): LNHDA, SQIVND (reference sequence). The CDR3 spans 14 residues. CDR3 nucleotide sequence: TGTGCCAGTAGTATCCCAGGGGGGACACGGCCCCAGCATTTT. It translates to CASSIPGGTRPQHF. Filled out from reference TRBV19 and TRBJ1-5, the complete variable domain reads DGGITQSPKYLFRKEGQNVTLSCEQNLNHDAMYWYRQDPGQGLRLIYYSQIVNDFQKGDIAEGYSVSREKKESFPLTVTSAQKNPTAFYLCASSIPGGTRPQHFGDGTRLSIL.

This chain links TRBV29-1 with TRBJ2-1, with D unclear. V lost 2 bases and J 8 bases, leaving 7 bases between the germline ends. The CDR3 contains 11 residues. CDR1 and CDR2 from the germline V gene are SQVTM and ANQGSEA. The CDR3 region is CSVEPPHEQFF. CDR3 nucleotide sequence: TGCAGCGTTGAACCCCCTCATGAGCAGTTCTTC.